These T cell receptor beta chains were read from a single sample in a study of CD8 T cells in ankylosing spondylitis. MiXCR, run by TCRdb on the 5' RACE reads, gives a single entry per CDR3 protein. The sample contains a few hundred thousand distinct CDR3 sequences, more than 20% of which appear only once. Input material: blood, either unsorted or a sorted T cell fraction (not recorded which). Source of these receptors: a female donor with ankylosing spondylitis or in good health (not recorded which). The conserved cysteine and the conserved F or W are not part of the CDR3 here.

j_gene | v_gene | CDR3aa
TRBJ1-5 | TRBV6-5 | ASSSGQPNQPQH
TRBJ2-1 | TRBV7-6 | ASSYDDSGTGRYNEQF
TRBJ2-3 | TRBV24-1 | ATSDGDAGGPNTQY
TRBJ2-2 | TRBV12-3/TRBV12-4 | ASSLGRAAGELF
TRBJ2-5 | TRBV6-2/TRBV6-3 | ASSNSLGPPRTQY
TRBJ2-5 | TRBV5-1 | ASSLVLTGEETQY
TRBJ1-1 | TRBV29-1 | SAGGRMGRTEAF
TRBJ1-2 | TRBV5-1 | ASSSQGKGGYT
TRBJ2-7 | TRBV7-9 | ASSTRTLAGVDEQY
TRBJ1-6 | TRBV28 | ASSVGSPLH
TRBJ2-2 | TRBV12-3/TRBV12-4 | ASIKGLQSGELF
TRBJ1-2 | TRBV28 | ASSLLETYEGYT
TRBJ2-7 | TRBV7-2 | ASSLVRQTYEQY
TRBJ1-3 | TRBV6-1 | ATSETGTGNTIY
TRBJ2-5 | TRBV5-1 | ASSFPGLKETQY
TRBJ2-3 | TRBV29-1 | SVEPGPGAGGGTDTQY